A selection of T cell receptor beta chains follows, all from one sample in a study of cytomegalovirus exposure and HLA in healthy donors. Here immunoSEQ multiplex PCR was the method, and the copy in TCRdb shows in-frame clones only, minus some. The sample shows approximately 110,000 clones, approximately 80% of them seen only once. Sequencing input: PBMCs. Receptors originate from a young woman in good health and CMV-seronegative. CDR3s include the opening cysteine and the closing phenylalanine or tryptophan. D genes are given only for firm matches. Not all rows give a size; the values are once, few, many and, for expanded clones, a class.

J gene: TRBJ1-1
V gene: TRBV9
clone size: NA
D gene: NA
CDR3 protein: CASSSIGDLNTEAFF
CDR3 DNA: TGTGCCAGCAGCTCTATCGGGGACTTGAACACTGAAGCTTTCTTT

J gene: TRBJ1-1
V gene: TRBV2
clone size: once
D gene: NA
CDR3 protein: CASSAVLLTEAFF
CDR3 DNA: TGTGCCAGCAGTGCCGTCCTACTCACTGAAGCTTTCTTT

J gene: TRBJ2-6
V gene: TRBV4-3
clone size: NA
D gene: NA
CDR3 protein: CASSQALGIPSGANVLTF
CDR3 DNA: TGCGCCAGCAGCCAGGCACTAGGCATCCCCTCTGGGGCCAACGTCCTGACTTTC

J gene: TRBJ1-4
V gene: TRBV29-1
clone size: few
D gene: NA
CDR3 protein: CSAQRVANEKLFF
CDR3 DNA: TGCAGCGCCCAACGGGTCGCTAATGAAAAACTGTTTTTT

J gene: TRBJ1-1
V gene: TRBV9
clone size: NA
D gene: NA
CDR3 protein: CASSVRPQFEAFF
CDR3 DNA: TGTGCCAGCAGCGTAAGACCACAGTTTGAAGCTTTCTTT

J gene: TRBJ1-6
V gene: TRBV6-5
clone size: NA
D gene: TRBD1
CDR3 protein: CASRDQGQRNSPLHF
CDR3 DNA: TGTGCCAGCAGAGACCAGGGACAGCGAAATTCACCCCTCCACTTT

J gene: TRBJ2-5
V gene: TRBV5-1
clone size: few
D gene: TRBD1
CDR3 protein: CASSAVRGFTETQYF
CDR3 DNA: TGCGCCAGCAGCGCGGTCAGGGGGTTTACGGAGACCCAGTACTTC

J gene: TRBJ1-3
V gene: TRBV4-1
clone size: NA
D gene: NA
CDR3 protein: CASSPDSSSGNTIYF
CDR3 DNA: TGCGCCAGCAGCCCGGACAGCAGCTCTGGAAACACCATATATTTT

J gene: TRBJ1-5
V gene: TRBV6-4
clone size: few
D gene: TRBD1
CDR3 protein: CLRGGGQPQHF
CDR3 DNA: TGCCTTCGAGGGGGCGGTCAGCCCCAGCATTTT

J gene: TRBJ1-3
V gene: TRBV29-1
clone size: once
D gene: NA
CDR3 protein: CSVHRLGQGNTIYF
CDR3 DNA: TGCAGCGTCCACCGCCTCGGACAGGGAAACACCATATATTTT

J gene: TRBJ2-3
V gene: TRBV6-1
clone size: NA
D gene: TRBD2
CDR3 protein: CASRKGLASTDTQYF
CDR3 DNA: TGTGCCAGCAGGAAGGGACTAGCGAGCACAGATACGCAGTATTTT

J gene: TRBJ2-3
V gene: TRBV6-5
clone size: NA
D gene: NA
CDR3 protein: CASSSRQGLTDTQYF
CDR3 DNA: TGTGCCAGCAGTTCCCGGCAGGGGCTCACAGATACGCAGTATTTT

J gene: TRBJ2-1
V gene: TRBV19
clone size: NA
D gene: TRBD2
CDR3 protein: CASSVGGFYNEQFF
CDR3 DNA: TGTGCCAGTAGTGTGGGGGGGTTCTACAATGAGCAGTTCTTC

J gene: TRBJ1-5
V gene: TRBV2
clone size: NA
D gene: NA
CDR3 protein: CASSDGRTGNQPQHF
CDR3 DNA: TGTGCCAGCAGTGACGGTAGGACAGGCAATCAGCCCCAGCATTTT